The 9 T cell receptor beta chains given below trace back to one sample, sequenced in a study of cytomegalovirus exposure and HLA in healthy donors. A multiplex PCR was run with 60 Vbeta primers and 13 Jbeta primers. Here immunoSEQ multiplex PCR was the method, and the copy in TCRdb shows in-frame clones only, minus some. The repertoire has approximately 120,000 clones, about four fifths of them found once; the top ten carry roughly 3.5%. Sequencing was carried out using PBMCs. These receptors came from a man between 35 and 55 years old in good health and CMV-seronegative.

This clone was seen a single time. The chain couples TRBV7-9 to TRBJ2-5; 7 positions agree with TRBD1. Per germline, CDR1 SEHNR and CDR2 FQNEAQ (reference sequence). This CDR3 is 15 amino acids long. V was clipped by 5 bases and J by 6 bases; unmatched bases: 12. The CDR3 here is CASSPKIRQGQTQYF. The DNA for the CDR3 is TGTGCCAGCAGCCCGAAAATCAGACAGGGCCAGACCCAGTACTTC.

Here the CDR3 reads CATVPRALEGYTF. The CDR3 region has the DNA TGTGCCACGGTCCCCAGGGCCCTAGAGGGCTACACCTTC. V is TRBV6-6 and J is TRBJ1-2; D possibly corresponds to TRBD1 (5 bases). The CDR3 covers 13 residues. V was shortened by 10 bases and J by 8 bases, with 20 bases between the two germline ends. In germline, CDR1 is MNHNY, CDR2 SVGAGI (reference sequence).

This clone showed up just a few times. This CDR3 reads CASGLASGQGSFLAKNIQYF. The CDR3 bases are TGTGCTAGTGGTTTGGCCTCGGGACAGGGCTCCTTTCTAGCCAAAAACATTCAGTACTTC. The chain is built from TRBV12-5 and TRBJ2-4; TRBD1 matches 9 bases. Germline-derived CDR1 and CDR2 are LGHNT and FRNRAP. The CDR3 is made up of 20 amino acids. J gave up 0 bases and V 1 base, and 13 bases lay outside the gene matches. Filled out from reference TRBV12-5 and TRBJ2-4, the complete variable domain reads DARVTQTPRHKVTEMGQEVTMRCQPILGHNTVFWYRQTMMQGLELLAYFRNRAPLDDSGMPKDRFSAEMPDATLATLKIQPSEPRDSAVYFCASGLASGQGSFLAKNIQYFGAGTRLSVL.

V usage is TRBV19 and J usage is TRBJ2-3; 9 bases match TRBD1. This CDR3 contains 14 residues. V shed 6 bases and J 8 bases; nucleotides not matched to a gene: 9. Germline CDR1 reads LNHDA; CDR2 reads SQIVND (reference sequence). CDR3: CASSNQRQGGTQYF. CDR3 bases: TGTGCCAGTAGCAATCAGAGACAGGGGGGTACGCAGTATTTT.

The chain is built from TRBV27 and TRBJ1-2; possibly TRBD1 for D (6 bases). This CDR3 has 13 residues. The germline V and J ends were trimmed by 6 bases and 4 bases, with 12 bases remaining between them. Germline loops: CDR1 MNHEY, CDR2 SMNVEV (reference sequence). This CDR3 is CASRITGTYGYTF. The CDR3 DNA reads as TGTGCCAGCAGGATCACAGGGACCTATGGCTACACCTTC.

The rearrangement uses TRBV7-8 and TRBJ2-3, with 9 bases matching TRBD2. In germline, CDR1 is SGHVS, CDR2 FQNEAQ. The CDR3 length is 16 residues. With V trimmed by 5 bases and J by 0 bases, 6 bases remained unmatched. The CDR3 nucleotides are TGTGCCAGCAGCCCGCGGGGGGGCCCTAGCACAGATACGCAGTATTTT. This translates into CASSPRGGPSTDTQYF.

The J gene is TRBJ1-4, the V gene TRBV5-1; D may be TRBD1 (5 bases). Germline CDR1 and CDR2: SGHRS and YFSETQ. The CDR3 has 15 residues. Deletions cut 4 bases from V and 4 bases from J, with 14 bases between. The CDR3 region is CASSLAAGLNEKLFF. Here the CDR3 DNA reads TGCGCCAGCAGCCTGGCGGCAGGGCTTAATGAAAAACTGTTTTTT.

The chain's CDR3 is CASSTGTQETQYF. CDR3 DNA sequence: TGTGCCAGCAGCACAGGGACCCAAGAGACCCAGTACTTC. The V and J genes are TRBV13 and TRBJ2-5, with D tentatively TRBD1 (6 bases). The CDR3 is 13 amino acids. Germline V gives CDR1 PRHDT, CDR2 FYEKMQ (reference sequence). V gave up 5 bases and J gave up 1 base, with 8 bases separating them. The full variable domain, in which reference TRBV13 and TRBJ2-5 provide the parts outside the CDR3, is AAGVIQSPRHLIKEKRETATLKCYPIPRHDTVYWYQQGPGQDPQFLISFYEKMQSDKGSIPDRFSAQQFSDYHSELNMSSLELGDSALYFCASSTGTQETQYFGPGTRLLVL.

DNA of the CDR3: TGTGCCAGCAGCGCCCCTCAGGGACAGGGATATGAAGCTTTCTTT. It codes for CASSAPQGQGYEAFF. This chain links TRBV9 with TRBJ1-1; TRBD1 matches 9 bases. The germline V gene encodes CDR1 SGDLS and CDR2 YYNGEE. The CDR3 is 15 amino acids. J was trimmed by 7 bases and V by 3 bases; bases with no gene match: 10.